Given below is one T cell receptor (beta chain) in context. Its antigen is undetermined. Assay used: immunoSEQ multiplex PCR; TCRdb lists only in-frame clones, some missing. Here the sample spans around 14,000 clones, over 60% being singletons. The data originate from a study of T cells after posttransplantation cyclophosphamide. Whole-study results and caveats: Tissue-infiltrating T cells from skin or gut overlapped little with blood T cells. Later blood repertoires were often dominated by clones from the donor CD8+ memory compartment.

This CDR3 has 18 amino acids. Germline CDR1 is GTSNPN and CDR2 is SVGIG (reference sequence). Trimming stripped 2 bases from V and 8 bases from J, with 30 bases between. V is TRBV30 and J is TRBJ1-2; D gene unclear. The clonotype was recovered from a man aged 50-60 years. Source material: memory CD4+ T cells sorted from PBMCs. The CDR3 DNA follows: TGTGCCTGGAGTCCAAGCCGTGAGCGGCTCTCTCCAGTAGACGGCTACACCTTC. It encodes CAWSPSRERLSPVDGYTF.